The rows below give T cell receptor beta chains drawn from one sample of a study of cytomegalovirus exposure and HLA in healthy donors. The assay was immunoSEQ multiplex PCR, and TCRdb's table has in-frame clones only and misses some. The table includes some 190,000 clones, about 77% detected once. The sample consisted of PBMCs. These receptors originate from a woman between 25 and 40 years old in good health and CMV-seropositive. Both conserved end residues are part of each CDR3.

v_call cdr3_aa
TRBV9 CASSVQGVMSDEQFF
TRBV15 CATAGGAGVSYEQYF
TRBV5-1 CASSPRTGQNTGELFF
TRBV23-1 CASSQDRDGTEAFF
TRBV7-3 CASSWAPDTQYF
TRBV10-2 CASSVDRGQPQHF
TRBV4-3 CASSQERAAPFSGNTIYF
TRBV7-9 CASSLEGLSGETQYF
TRBV7-7 CASSLYPGGSYEQYF
TRBV9 CASSVVAGGGTDTQYF
TRBV12-5 CASATGLSEQYF
TRBV11-2 CASSLDWGGEQFF
TRBV9 CASSAVHGSGKNIQYF
TRBV5-6 CASSLGATGELFF
TRBV9 CASSVAPAGGYTF
TRBV28 CASSLAGSGTGELFF
TRBV28 CASSLSLVRPQHF
TRBV4-3 CASSQVPPSSGGATDTQYF
TRBV5-5 CASSFQDSPSYNSPLHF
TRBV7-2 CASSLGQSYGYTF
TRBV9 CASSVGQGLSYEQYF
TRBV9 CASSVAGEAYNEQFF
TRBV5-1 CASSQGARETGELFF
TRBV6-5 CASRPGQGGWYF
TRBV15 CATSRVADTQYF
TRBV19 CASSMLGSPPDRAYGYTF
TRBV9 CASSWGGDQPQHF
TRBV11-2 CASSFRLAPDTQYF
TRBV7-2 CASNPWGGGAGDTQYF
TRBV19 CASSIAGRAGNQPQHF
TRBV14 CASSQGQANTGELFF
TRBV6-5 CASGQTTSPDTQYF
TRBV10-3 CAISEMTVTSYEQYF
TRBV6-1 CASSPGDRGYGYTF
TRBV10-2 CASSDPGNEKLFF
TRBV7-8 CASSWRTSGGAPFF
TRBV4-1 CASSQGLDRGRQETQYF
TRBV10-2 CASSDGGLAGGEQYF
TRBV18 CASSPPKGTDLQETQYF
TRBV5-1 CASSLVPVELVREVGGYTF
TRBV5-4 CASSSWTSGGDYEQYF
TRBV7-2 CASSDRVNSPLHF
TRBV18 CASSPRGDSNNGYTF
TRBV27 CASSYRWRVGNEQFF
TRBV27 CASRSSGATNTGELFF
TRBV6-6 CASSPNREWGYTF
TRBV9 CASSAHRGYGYTF
TRBV5-1 CASSLTQNTEAFF
TRBV2 CASSPEGRGALQETQYF
TRBV27 CATSAGTGYGYTF